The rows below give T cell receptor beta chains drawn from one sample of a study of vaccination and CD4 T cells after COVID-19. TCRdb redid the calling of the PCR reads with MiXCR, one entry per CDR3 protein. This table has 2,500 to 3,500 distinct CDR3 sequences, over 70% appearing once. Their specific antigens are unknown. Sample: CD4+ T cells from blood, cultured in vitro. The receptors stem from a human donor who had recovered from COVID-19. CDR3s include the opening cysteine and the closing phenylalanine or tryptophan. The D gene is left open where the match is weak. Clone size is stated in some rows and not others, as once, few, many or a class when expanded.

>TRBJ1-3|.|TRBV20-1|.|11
TGCAGTGCTAGCGCCCCGAACACCATATATTTT
CSASAPNTIYF
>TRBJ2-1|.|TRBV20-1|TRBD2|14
TGCAGTGCTACCGGGACTAGCGGCTTTAATGAGCAGTTCTTC
CSATGTSGFNEQFF
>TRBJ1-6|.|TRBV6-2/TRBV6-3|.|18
TGTGCCAGCAGTACCGGGACCTATGAAAGCTCCTATAATTCACCCCTCCACTTT
CASSTGTYESSYNSPLHF
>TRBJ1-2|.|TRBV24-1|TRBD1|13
TGTGCCACCGCGGACAGGGGCAGCTATGGCTACACCTTC
CATADRGSYGYTF
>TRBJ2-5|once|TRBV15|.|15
TGTGCCACCAGCAGAGATAGGGGATTCCAAGAGACCCAGTACTTC
CATSRDRGFQETQYF
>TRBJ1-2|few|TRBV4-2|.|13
TGTGCCAGCAGCCAAGATCGGGGAGGGGGCTACACCTTC
CASSQDRGGGYTF
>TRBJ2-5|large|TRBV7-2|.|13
TGTGCCAGCAGTATATCAGGGAGGGAGACCCAGTACTTC
CASSISGRETQYF
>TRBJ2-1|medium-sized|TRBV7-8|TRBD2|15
TGTGCCAGCAGCTTAACGGGCGGGGGTTACAATGAGCAGTTCTTC
CASSLTGGGYNEQFF
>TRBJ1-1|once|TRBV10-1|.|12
TGCGCCAGCAGTGAACCAGGGGCTGAAGCTTTCTTT
CASSEPGAEAFF
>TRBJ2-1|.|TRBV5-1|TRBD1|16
TGCGCCAGCAGCTCCTGGACAGGGCCGGCGAGAAGTGAGCAGTTCTTC
CASSSWTGPARSEQFF
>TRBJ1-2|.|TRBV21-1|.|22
.
CASTNQTSMYLCASIFRDGYTF
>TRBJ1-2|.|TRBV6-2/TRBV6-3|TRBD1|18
TGTGCCAGCAGTTATCGGACAGGCGGCGGACCTGGGGACTATGGCTACACCTTC
CASSYRTGGGPGDYGYTF
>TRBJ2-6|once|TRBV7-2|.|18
TGTGCCAGCAGCGACGGACGCCAAGAGGTCCCTGGGGCCAACGTCCTGACTTTC
CASSDGRQEVPGANVLTF
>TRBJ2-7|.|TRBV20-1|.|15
TGCAGTGCTCCTCCTGGCAGGCTGAAAGCCTACGAGCAGTACTTC
CSAPPGRLKAYEQYF
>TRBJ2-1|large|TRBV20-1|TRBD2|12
TGCAGTGCTCGTCTTTCGGGACTAGCTCCGTTCTTC
CSARLSGLAPFF
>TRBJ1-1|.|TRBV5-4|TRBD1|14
TGTGCCAGCAGTCATAACAGGGGAGGCACTGAAGCTTTCTTT
CASSHNRGGTEAFF
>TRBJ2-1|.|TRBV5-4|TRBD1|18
TGTGCCAGCAGCCCATATTTTTCTGGGACAGGGTCCTACAATGAGCAGTTCTTC
CASSPYFSGTGSYNEQFF
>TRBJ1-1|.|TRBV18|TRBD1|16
TGTGCCAGCTCACCTCGGGGACAGGGGCGGAACACTGAAGCTTTCTTT
CASSPRGQGRNTEAFF
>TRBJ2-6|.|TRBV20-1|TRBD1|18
TGCAGTGCTAGTGCCGAAGGGACAGTTACCTCTGGGGCCAACGTCCTGACTTTC
CSASAEGTVTSGANVLTF
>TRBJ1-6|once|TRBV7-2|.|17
TGTGCCAGCACCCCCCCGGGCAGGAGCTCCTATAATTCACCCCTCCACTTT
CASTPPGRSSYNSPLHF
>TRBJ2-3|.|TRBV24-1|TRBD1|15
TGTGCCACCAGTGATCCAGGGGGCCCCACAGATACGCAGTATTTT
CATSDPGGPTDTQYF
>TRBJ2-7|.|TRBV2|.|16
TGTGCCAGCAGTGAAGCGGGGAGACGGTGGACTTACGAGCAGTACTTC
CASSEAGRRWTYEQYF
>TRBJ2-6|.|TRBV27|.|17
TGTGCCAGCAGTCGCTACCCACAGGGATCTGGGGCCAACGTCCTGACTTTC
CASSRYPQGSGANVLTF
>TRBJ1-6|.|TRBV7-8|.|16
TGTGCCAGCAGCTTAGGGACAGCATCAGATAATTCACCCCTCCACTTT
CASSLGTASDNSPLHF
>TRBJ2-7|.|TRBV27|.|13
TGTGCCAGCAGTTTTGGTAGTTACTACGAGCAGTACTTC
CASSFGSYYEQYF
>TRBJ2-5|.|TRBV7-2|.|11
TGTGCCAGCAGCTTCCACGAGACCCAGTACTTC
CASSFHETQYF
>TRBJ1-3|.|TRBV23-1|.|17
TGCGCCAGCAGTCAATCGAACAGGACGGCGTCTGGAAACACCATATATTTT
CASSQSNRTASGNTIYF
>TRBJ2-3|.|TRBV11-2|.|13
TGTGCCAGCAGCTTAGATACAGGGCGAGCGCAGTATTTT
CASSLDTGRAQYF
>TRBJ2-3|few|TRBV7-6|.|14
TGTGCCAGCAGTTTAGTAAGGCCCCCAGATACGCAGTATTTT
CASSLVRPPDTQYF
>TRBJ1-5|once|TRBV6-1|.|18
TGTGCCAGCACTCATTCGTCGGCGGACCTTTATAGCAATCAGCCCCAGCATTTT
CASTHSSADLYSNQPQHF
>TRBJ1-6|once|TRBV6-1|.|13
TGTGCCAGCAAACCGGGCCGACCTTCACCCCTCCACTTT
CASKPGRPSPLHF
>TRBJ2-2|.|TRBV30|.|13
TGTGCCTGGACGAAGGGCAGCACCGGGGAGCTGTTTTTT
CAWTKGSTGELFF